The source of this TCR beta chain is a study of blood T cell repertoires in COVID-19. Background on the study: T cells, B-cell-depleted T cells, or PBMCs supplied cDNA or gDNA.

Assay used: immunoSEQ multiplex PCR; TCRdb lists only in-frame clones, some missing. Here the sample spans nearly 55,000 clones, 60% to 85% being singletons. Looked up from germline, CDR1 is LNHDA and CDR2 is SQIVND (reference sequence). The ends lost 4 bases at V and 9 bases at J; junction bases unmatched: 13. CDR3 size: 16 residues. V usage is TRBV19 and J usage is TRBJ2-1, with 9 bases matching TRBD2. This sequence was found in a human donor with active or convalescent COVID-19. The donor label of this sample is uncertain. The material sequenced was peripheral blood. CDR3 loop: CASSTHRAGGASEQFF. In DNA form, the CDR3 reads TGTGCCAGTAGTACGCACCGAGCGGGAGGCGCCAGTGAGCAGTTCTTC.